This TCR beta chain is drawn from a study of response to subunit inactivated influenza vaccine. General study findings and limits: The authors suggested that every seasonal influenza vaccination recruits few new T cells.

This clonotype was recorded a few times. As yet, its antigen is unknown. MiXCR, applied by TCRdb to the RT-PCR reads, yields one record per CDR3 protein. The sample records about 570,000 distinct CDR3 sequences, over 9% being singletons. The CDR3 consists of 15 residues. The germline CDR1 and CDR2 sequences are DFQATT and SNEGSKA (reference sequence). The trim removed 0 bases at V and 2 bases at J, leaving 4 bases unmatched. These data were also filed under a second study, of T cells expressing NK-cell markers. Turning to that study: It was by 5'RACE template switching with UMIs that TCR beta cDNA was made.

This TCR derives from a middle-aged man who received an inactivated influenza vaccine. The J gene is TRBJ2-7, the V gene TRBV20-1, with 10 bases fitting TRBD1. The specimen comprised PBMCs from blood, sampled on the day of vaccination. CDR3 sequence: CSARDPGTGAYEQYF. CDR3 coding DNA: TGCAGTGCTAGAGATCCCGGGACAGGGGCCTACGAGCAGTACTTC.